These 19 T cell receptor beta chains share one sample of origin, sequenced in a study of blood T cell repertoires in COVID-19 (dated by TCRdb to 2020 to 2022). Libraries were prepared through the immunoSEQ multiplex PCR assay. In its TCRdb copy, this immuneACCESS table keeps in-frame sequences only and misses some clones. Where compared with another copy, unresolved V genes explain less than half of these, and the others have no known cause. This sample is represented by about 300,000 clones; 85% of them were singletons. The top ten constitute 1.5% to 2% of the sample. The sequencing sample was made of PBMCs or T cells enriched from blood (not recorded which). These receptors came from a woman in her 30s who had been exposed to COVID-19.

This clone is termed medium-sized. V is TRBV25-1 and J is TRBJ2-7; possibly TRBD1 for D (5 bases). The J call may be incorrect, as the DNA end agrees better with TRBJ2-4. The CDR3 is 12 residues long. Germline-derived CDR1 and CDR2 are MGHDK and SYGVNS. This chain's CDR3 is CASRSQGDIQYF. As DNA, the CDR3 is TGTGCCAGCAGATCCCAAGGGGACATTCAGTACTTC.

This clone was detected only once. This sequence joins TRBV5-6 and TRBJ2-5, with TRBD2 as a possible D gene (5 bases). This CDR3 spans 14 amino acids. Germline V gives CDR1 SGHDT, CDR2 YYEEEE. V was pared by 5 bases and J by 5 bases, with 16 bases between. The CDR3 DNA sequence: TGTGCCAGCAGGTTAGCGCTAATGGGGGAGACCCAGTACTTC. Its protein product is CASRLALMGETQYF.

This clone came up a few times. V gene TRBV24-1 combines with J gene TRBJ1-1, with a tentative D call TRBD1 (5 bases). Germline V gene data show CDR1 as KGHDR and CDR2 as SFDVKD. V lost 5 bases and J lost 1, with 7 bases in between. The length of the CDR3 is 13 residues. The CDR3 DNA sequence: TGTGCCACCAGTGGTACAGGGAACACTGAAGCTTTCTTT. Translated: CATSGTGNTEAFF.

The chain uses TRBV2 and TRBJ1-2; 11 positions agree with TRBD1. Germline loops: CDR1 SNHLY, CDR2 FYNNEI. The CDR3 contains 20 residues. The junction had 22 bases not matched to a gene; V was cut back by 0 bases and J by 10 bases. The CDR3 region has the DNA TGTGCCAGCAGTGAAGCCGTATTCAGGACAGGGGGCGCGGTTCGTCCTTTCTACACCTTC. Its protein is CASSEAVFRTGGAVRPFYTF.

This sequence joins TRBV7-9 and TRBJ2-5; 13 bases agree with TRBD2. Germline trimming cut 1 base from V and 14 bases from J; bases unmatched to any gene: 7. Germline loops: CDR1 SEHNR, CDR2 FQNEAQ (reference sequence). The CDR3 spans 14 residues. As DNA, the CDR3 is TGTGCCAGCAGCTTAGAAGGGGGACTAGCGGGGTTATACTTC. As protein: CASSLEGGLAGLYF.

The sample holds one count of this clone. The CDR3 DNA reads as TGCGCCAGCAGCTTGAGGCCAACGGAGGGAGAAGCTTTCTTT. It specifies CASSLRPTEGEAFF. This chain links TRBV5-1 with TRBJ1-1; D gene uncertain. The germline V gene encodes CDR1 SGHRS and CDR2 YFSETQ. V shed 1 base and J shed 8 bases, with 15 bases lying between them. The CDR3 is 14 residues long. The whole variable domain, remainder taken from reference TRBV5-1 and TRBJ1-1, is KAGVTQTPRYLIKTRGQQVTLSCSPISGHRSVSWYQQTPGQGLQFLFEYFSETQRNKGNFPGRFSGRQFSNSRSEMNVSTLELGDSALYLCASSLRPTEGEAFFGQGTRLTVV.

The count of this clone is one. The chain is built from TRBV30 and TRBJ1-2, with D unclear. CDR3 length: 12 residues. Trimming cost V 4 bases and J 6 bases, with 12 bases left between them. In germline, CDR1 is GTSNPN, CDR2 SVGIG (reference sequence). The CDR3 coding sequence is TGTGCCTGGATACTGGGCCAGGATGGCTACACCTTC. Its protein is CAWILGQDGYTF.

The gene calls are TRBV6-5 and TRBJ2-1, with unresolved D. The CDR3 runs to 11 residues. V lost 5 bases and J lost 7, with 6 bases in between. Germline V gene sequence: CDR1 MNHEY, CDR2 SVGAGI. CDR3: CASSLQNEQFF. As DNA, the CDR3 is TGTGCCAGCAGTCTACAGAATGAGCAGTTCTTC.

This clone was seen just once. The gene calls are TRBV6-5 and TRBJ1-3; 9 nucleotides line up with TRBD1. The V gene's germline CDR1 is MNHEY and CDR2 SVGAGI. The CDR3 runs to 14 residues. Unmatched junction bases numbered 4, after V lost 7 bases and J lost 3 bases. Written as DNA, the CDR3 is TGTGCCAGCAATAACAGGGGGCTTGGAAACACCATATATTTT. This codes for CASNNRGLGNTIYF.

As concerns this clone: Distinct nucleotide sequences in the sample also encode this CDR3. J is TRBJ2-5 and V is TRBV7-9; TRBD2 is a possible D gene (5 bases). With 5 bases removed from V and 1 base from J, the gap between germline ends came to 8 bases. Germline V gives CDR1 SEHNR, CDR2 FQNEAQ (reference sequence). The CDR3 covers 13 residues. The CDR3, as DNA: TGTGCCAGCAGCCCGGGGAGCCAAGAGACCCAGTACTTC. Translation: CASSPGSQETQYF.

This clone came up many times. J is TRBJ1-5 and V is TRBV12-5; 9 nucleotides line up with TRBD1. This CDR3 has 14 residues. The ends lost 5 bases at V and 5 bases at J; junction bases unmatched: 4. Looked up from germline, CDR1 is LGHNT and CDR2 is FRNRAP. DNA of the CDR3: TGTGCTAGTGGTCTTTACAGGGGGCATCAGCCCCAGCATTTT. This translates into CASGLYRGHQPQHF.

This clone was detected only a few times. The CDR3 nucleotides read TGCGCCAGCAGCTTCGACAGGGCCAGCGGCTACACCTTC. This encodes CASSFDRASGYTF. The V and J genes are TRBV5-1 and TRBJ1-2; 7 nucleotides align to TRBD1. This CDR3 has 13 amino acids. Trimming removed 2 bases from V and 8 bases from J; junction bases left unmatched: 6. Per the germline V gene, CDR1 is SGHRS and CDR2 is YFSETQ.

The CDR3 is CASRRGMDGYTF. Here the CDR3 DNA reads TGTGCCAGCAGAAGGGGAATGGATGGCTACACCTTC. The chain is built from TRBV28 and TRBJ1-2, with a possible D match to TRBD1 (5 bases). There are 12 residues in the CDR3. Trimming stripped 6 bases from V and 6 bases from J, with 11 bases between. CDR1 is MDHEN and CDR2 is SYDVKM in the germline V gene.

The gene calls are TRBV6-1 and TRBJ1-5, with 11 bases matching TRBD1. The CDR3 covers 15 residues. V lost 3 bases and J lost 6; bases outside the gene matches: 4. Germline V gene data show CDR1 as MNHNS and CDR2 as SASEGT. The CDR3 sequence is CASSEGTGGRQPQHF. CDR3 sequence (DNA): TGTGCCAGCAGTGAGGGGACAGGGGGACGTCAGCCCCAGCATTTT.

This sequence joins TRBV14 and TRBJ1-2, with D unresolved. The V end lost 0 bases, the J end lost 2 bases, and 10 bases lay between the germline ends. This CDR3 has 15 amino acids. Germline assignment: CDR1 SGHDN and CDR2 FVKESK. Here the CDR3 DNA reads TGTGCCAGCAGCCAAGATGTTAGAGTGAACTATGGCTACACCTTC. This codes for CASSQDVRVNYGYTF.

This chain uses TRBV10-1 with TRBJ2-3; TRBD2 aligns across 9 bases. The V gene end was trimmed by 6 bases and the J gene end by 5 bases; junction bases not matched to a gene: 6. Germline V gives CDR1 WNHNN, CDR2 SYGVQD (reference sequence). This CDR3 is 14 amino acids long. The CDR3 DNA is TGCGCCAGCAGAGCAGCGGGGGGTCAAGATACGCAGTATTTT. Protein sequence: CASRAAGGQDTQYF.

In this sample, this clone turned up a few times. V gene TRBV10-3 combines with J gene TRBJ1-5, with TRBD1 matching over 7 bases. The CDR3 is 13 amino acids. V was pared by 2 bases and J by 7 bases, with 2 bases of the junction left unmatched. CDR1 is ENHRY and CDR2 is SYGVKD in the germline V gene. DNA of the CDR3: TGTGCCATCAGTGAGGACAGGGACCAGCCCCAGCATTTT. This translates into CAISEDRDQPQHF.

The V call is TRBV5-1, the J call TRBJ2-7, with 11 bases lining up with TRBD2. Looked up from germline, CDR1 is SGHRS and CDR2 is YFSETQ. This CDR3 spans 15 amino acids. V gave up 4 bases and J gave up 4 bases; unmatched junction bases: 7. CDR3 coding DNA: TGCGCCAGCAGCGTGGCCGGGACTAGCGGATACGAGCAGTACTTC. It specifies CASSVAGTSGYEQYF.

The chain uses TRBV30 and TRBJ1-1; D remains unclear. Trimming cost V 0 bases and J 8 bases, with 10 bases left between them. This CDR3 has 12 residues. Germline CDR1 GTSNPN, CDR2 SVGIG (reference sequence). CDR3 sequence: CAWSVTSGEAFF. As DNA, the CDR3 is TGTGCCTGGAGTGTAACGTCGGGGGAAGCTTTCTTT.